This T cell receptor (beta chain) was sequenced during a study of control samples from healthy donors and cancer patients. The CDR3 spans 14 residues. Germline-derived CDR1 and CDR2 are SGHDN and FVKESK. The germline V and J ends were trimmed by 3 bases and 0 bases, with 5 bases remaining between them. The protocol was immunoSEQ multiplex PCR, while the TCRdb copy is restricted to in-frame clones and leaves out a portion. The profile shows 130,000 or so clones, about 92% of them singletons. The sample comprised blood. The chain recombines TRBV14 with TRBJ2-2; D call uncertain. This TCR was recovered from a woman between 50 and 59 years old in good health. The DNA of the CDR3 is TGTGCCAGCAGCCATAACACGAACACCGGGGAGCTGTTTTTT. As protein: CASSHNTNTGELFF.